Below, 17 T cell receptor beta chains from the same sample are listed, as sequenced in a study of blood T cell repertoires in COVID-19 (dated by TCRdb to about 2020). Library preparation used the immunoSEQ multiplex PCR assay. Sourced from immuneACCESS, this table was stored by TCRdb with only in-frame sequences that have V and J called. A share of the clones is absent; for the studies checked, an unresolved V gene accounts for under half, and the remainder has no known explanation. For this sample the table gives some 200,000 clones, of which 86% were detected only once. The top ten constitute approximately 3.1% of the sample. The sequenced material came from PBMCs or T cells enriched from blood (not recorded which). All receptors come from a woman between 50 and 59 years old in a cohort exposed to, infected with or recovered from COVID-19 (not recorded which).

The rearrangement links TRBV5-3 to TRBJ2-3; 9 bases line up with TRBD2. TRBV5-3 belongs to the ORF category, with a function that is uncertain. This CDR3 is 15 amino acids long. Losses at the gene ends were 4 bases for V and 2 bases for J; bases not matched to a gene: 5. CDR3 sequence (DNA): TGTGCCAGAAGCACAGCGGGGGGAATCACAGATACGCAGTATTTT. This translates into CARSTAGGITDTQYF.

CDR3 residues: CASSLNPQGNEKLFF. The CDR3 nucleotides read TGTGCCAGCAGCTTAAACCCCCAGGGGAATGAAAAACTGTTTTTT. The chain recombines TRBV7-2 with TRBJ1-4; a weak D match, TRBD1 (6 bases). Germline CDR1 SGHTA, CDR2 FQGNSA. The CDR3 runs 15 residues. Between the trimmed V and J ends, which lost 2 bases and 5 bases, there was a span of 12 bases.

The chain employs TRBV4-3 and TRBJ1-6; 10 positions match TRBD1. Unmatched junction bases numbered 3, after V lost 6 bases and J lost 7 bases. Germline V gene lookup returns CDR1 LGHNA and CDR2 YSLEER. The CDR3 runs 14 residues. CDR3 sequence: CASRKGQGNSPLHF. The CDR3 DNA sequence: TGCGCCAGCAGGAAGGGACAGGGGAATTCACCCCTCCACTTT.

The CDR3 nucleotides read TGCGCCAGCAGCTTGGCCCTGGGAGAGGTCTATGGCTACACCTTC. Translating gives CASSLALGEVYGYTF. The chain couples TRBV5-1 to TRBJ1-2; D gene ambiguous. The V and J ends lost 0 bases and 4 bases respectively, with 13 bases between them. The CDR3 length is 15 residues. Germline CDR1 SGHRS, CDR2 YFSETQ. The full variable domain, rest sourced from reference TRBV5-1 and TRBJ1-2, is KAGVTQTPRYLIKTRGQQVTLSCSPISGHRSVSWYQQTPGQGLQFLFEYFSETQRNKGNFPGRFSGRQFSNSRSEMNVSTLELGDSALYLCASSLALGEVYGYTFGSGTRLTVV.

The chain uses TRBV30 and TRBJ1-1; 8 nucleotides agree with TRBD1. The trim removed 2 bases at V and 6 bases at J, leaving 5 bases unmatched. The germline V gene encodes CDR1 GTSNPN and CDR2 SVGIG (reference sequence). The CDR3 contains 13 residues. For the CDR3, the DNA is TGTGCCTGGAGTTTACAGGGGGTTTCTGAAGCTTTCTTT. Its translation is CAWSLQGVSEAFF.

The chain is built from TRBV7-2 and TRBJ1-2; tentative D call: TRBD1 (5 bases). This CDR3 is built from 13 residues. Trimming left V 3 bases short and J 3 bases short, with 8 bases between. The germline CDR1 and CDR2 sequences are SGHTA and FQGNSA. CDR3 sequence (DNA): TGTGCCAGCAGCTTGACAGACGACTATGGCTACACCTTC. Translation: CASSLTDDYGYTF. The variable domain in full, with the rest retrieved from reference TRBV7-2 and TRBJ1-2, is GAGVSQSPSNKVTEKGKDVELRCDPISGHTALYWYRQSLGQGLEFLIYFQGNSAPDKSGLPSDRFSAERTGGSVSTLTIQRTQQEDSAVYLCASSLTDDYGYTFGSGTRLTVV.

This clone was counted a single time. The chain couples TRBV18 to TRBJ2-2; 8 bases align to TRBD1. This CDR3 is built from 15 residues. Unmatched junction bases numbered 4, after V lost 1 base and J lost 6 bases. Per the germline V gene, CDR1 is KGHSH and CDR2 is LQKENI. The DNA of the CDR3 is TGTGCCAGCTCACCACGGACAGGGTACCCCGGGGAGCTGTTTTTT. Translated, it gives CASSPRTGYPGELFF.

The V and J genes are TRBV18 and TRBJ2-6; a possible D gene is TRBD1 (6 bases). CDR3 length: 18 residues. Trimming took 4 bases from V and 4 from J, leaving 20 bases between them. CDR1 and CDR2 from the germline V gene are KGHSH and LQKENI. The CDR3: CASSLRTATTGGANVLTF. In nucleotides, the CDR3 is TGTGCCAGCTCACTAAGGACAGCGACCACGGGAGGGGCCAACGTCCTGACTTTC.

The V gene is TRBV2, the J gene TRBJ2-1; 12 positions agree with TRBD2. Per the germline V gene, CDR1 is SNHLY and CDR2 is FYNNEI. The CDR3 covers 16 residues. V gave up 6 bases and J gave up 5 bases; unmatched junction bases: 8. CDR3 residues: CASRYGGLAGNNEQFF. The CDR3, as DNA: TGTGCCAGCAGGTACGGGGGACTAGCGGGCAACAATGAGCAGTTCTTC.

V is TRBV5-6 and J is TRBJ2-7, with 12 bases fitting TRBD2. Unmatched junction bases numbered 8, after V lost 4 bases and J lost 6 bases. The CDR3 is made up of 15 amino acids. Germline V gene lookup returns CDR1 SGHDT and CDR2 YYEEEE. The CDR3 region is CASSPTSGGSAEQYF. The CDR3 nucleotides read TGTGCCAGCAGCCCGACTAGCGGGGGAAGCGCCGAGCAGTACTTC.

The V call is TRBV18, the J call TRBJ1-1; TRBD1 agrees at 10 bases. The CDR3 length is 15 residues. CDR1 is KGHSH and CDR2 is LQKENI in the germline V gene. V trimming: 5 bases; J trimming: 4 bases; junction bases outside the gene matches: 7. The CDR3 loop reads CASSSGTGEGTEAFF. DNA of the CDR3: TGTGCCAGCTCATCCGGGACAGGGGAGGGCACTGAAGCTTTCTTT.

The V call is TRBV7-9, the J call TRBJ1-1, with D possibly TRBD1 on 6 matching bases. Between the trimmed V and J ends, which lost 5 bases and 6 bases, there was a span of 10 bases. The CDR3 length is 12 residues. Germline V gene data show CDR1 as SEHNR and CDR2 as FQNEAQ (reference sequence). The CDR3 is CASSIQGPEAFF. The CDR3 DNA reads TGTGCCAGCAGCATACAGGGCCCTGAAGCTTTCTTT.

The CDR3 bases are TGTGCCAACAACCGGGACAGGGGGCAATCCGGGGAGCTGTTTTTT. This codes for CANNRDRGQSGELFF. The chain employs TRBV24-1 and TRBJ2-2; 12 bases agree with TRBD1. V lost 11 bases and J lost 6; bases outside the gene matches: 9. Per the germline V gene, CDR1 is KGHDR and CDR2 is SFDVKD. This CDR3 has 15 residues.

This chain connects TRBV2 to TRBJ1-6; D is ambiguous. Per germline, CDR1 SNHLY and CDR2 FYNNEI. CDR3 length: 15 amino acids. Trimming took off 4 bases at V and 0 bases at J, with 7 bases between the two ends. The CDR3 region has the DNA TGTGCCAGCAGTGCCGAGAGCTCCTATAATTCACCCCTCCACTTT. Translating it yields CASSAESSYNSPLHF.

CDR3 sequence (DNA): TGCGCCAGCAGCGTTACAGGGATTGCGGTTAACACTGAAGCTTTCTTT. This sequence encodes CASSVTGIAVNTEAFF. The rearrangement links TRBV5-1 to TRBJ1-1, with D tentatively TRBD1 (6 bases). The germline gives CDR1 SGHRS, CDR2 YFSETQ. The CDR3 runs 16 residues. V was trimmed by 4 bases and J by 2 bases, leaving 18 bases between them.

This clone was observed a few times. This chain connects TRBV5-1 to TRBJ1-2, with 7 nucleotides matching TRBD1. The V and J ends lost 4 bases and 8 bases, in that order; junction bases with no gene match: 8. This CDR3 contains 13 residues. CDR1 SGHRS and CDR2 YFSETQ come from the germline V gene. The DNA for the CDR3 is TGCGCCAGCAGCCTTGGGACAGAAGGAGGCTACACCTTC. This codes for CASSLGTEGGYTF.

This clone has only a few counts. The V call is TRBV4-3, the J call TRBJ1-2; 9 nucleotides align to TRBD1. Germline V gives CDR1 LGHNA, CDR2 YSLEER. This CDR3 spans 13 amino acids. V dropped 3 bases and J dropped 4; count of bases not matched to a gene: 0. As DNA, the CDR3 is TGCGCCAGCAGCCAGACAGGGGGCTATGGCTACACCTTC. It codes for CASSQTGGYGYTF.